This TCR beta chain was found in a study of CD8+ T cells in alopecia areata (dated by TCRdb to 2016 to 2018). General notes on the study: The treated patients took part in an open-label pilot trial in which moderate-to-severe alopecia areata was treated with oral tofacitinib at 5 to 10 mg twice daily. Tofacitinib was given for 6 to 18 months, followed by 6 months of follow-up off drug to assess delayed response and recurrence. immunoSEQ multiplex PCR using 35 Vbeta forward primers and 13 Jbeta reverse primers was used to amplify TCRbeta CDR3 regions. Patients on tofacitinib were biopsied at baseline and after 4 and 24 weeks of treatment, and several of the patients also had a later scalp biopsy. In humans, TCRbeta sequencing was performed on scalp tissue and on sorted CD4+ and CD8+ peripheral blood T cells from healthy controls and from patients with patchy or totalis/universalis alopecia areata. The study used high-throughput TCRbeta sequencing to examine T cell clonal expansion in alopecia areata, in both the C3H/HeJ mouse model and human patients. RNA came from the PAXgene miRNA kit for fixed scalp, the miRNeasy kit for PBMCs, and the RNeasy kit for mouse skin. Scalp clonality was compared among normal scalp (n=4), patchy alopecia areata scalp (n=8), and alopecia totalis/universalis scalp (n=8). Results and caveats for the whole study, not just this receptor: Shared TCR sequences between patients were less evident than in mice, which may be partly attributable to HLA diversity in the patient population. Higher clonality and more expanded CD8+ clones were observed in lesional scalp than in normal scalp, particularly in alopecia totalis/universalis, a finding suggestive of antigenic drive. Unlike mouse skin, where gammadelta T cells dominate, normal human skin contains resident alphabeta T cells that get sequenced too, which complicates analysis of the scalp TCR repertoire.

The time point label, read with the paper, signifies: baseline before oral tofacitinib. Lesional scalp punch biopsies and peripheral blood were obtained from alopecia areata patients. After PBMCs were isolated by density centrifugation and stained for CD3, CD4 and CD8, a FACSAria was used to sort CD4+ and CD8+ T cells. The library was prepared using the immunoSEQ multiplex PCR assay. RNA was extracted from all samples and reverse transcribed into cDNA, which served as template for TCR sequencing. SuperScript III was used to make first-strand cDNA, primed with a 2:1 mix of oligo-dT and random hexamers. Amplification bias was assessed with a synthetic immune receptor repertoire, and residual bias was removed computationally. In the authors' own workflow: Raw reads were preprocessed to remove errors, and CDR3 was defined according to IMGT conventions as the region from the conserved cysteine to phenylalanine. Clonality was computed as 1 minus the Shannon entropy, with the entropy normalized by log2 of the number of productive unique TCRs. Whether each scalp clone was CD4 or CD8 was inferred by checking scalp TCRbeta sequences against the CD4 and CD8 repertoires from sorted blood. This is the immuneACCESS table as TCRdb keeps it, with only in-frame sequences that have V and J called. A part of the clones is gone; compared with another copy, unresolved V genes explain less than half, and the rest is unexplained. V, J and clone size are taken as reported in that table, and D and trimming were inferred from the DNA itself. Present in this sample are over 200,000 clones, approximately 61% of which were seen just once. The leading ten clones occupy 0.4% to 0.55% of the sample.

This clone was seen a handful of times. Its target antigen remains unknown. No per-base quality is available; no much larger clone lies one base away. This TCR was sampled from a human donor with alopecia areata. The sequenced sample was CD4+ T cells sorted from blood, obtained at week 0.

The CDR3 reads as follows: CASSLGQVNEQFF. The DNA reads as follows: TGTGCCAGCAGCTTAGGACAGGTCAATGAGCAGTTCTTC. The rearrangement combines TRBV7-9 with TRBJ2-1; the D gene is possibly TRBD1, with 6 bases matching. Taken from the germline V gene (reference sequence), the CDR1 and CDR2 loops are SEHNR and FQNEAQ. V and J lose 1 base and 6 bases, and a span of 7 bases separates them. The cysteine opens and the phenylalanine closes a CDR3 of 13 amino acids. Only CDR3 DNA remains: 39 bases, in frame from the first base.